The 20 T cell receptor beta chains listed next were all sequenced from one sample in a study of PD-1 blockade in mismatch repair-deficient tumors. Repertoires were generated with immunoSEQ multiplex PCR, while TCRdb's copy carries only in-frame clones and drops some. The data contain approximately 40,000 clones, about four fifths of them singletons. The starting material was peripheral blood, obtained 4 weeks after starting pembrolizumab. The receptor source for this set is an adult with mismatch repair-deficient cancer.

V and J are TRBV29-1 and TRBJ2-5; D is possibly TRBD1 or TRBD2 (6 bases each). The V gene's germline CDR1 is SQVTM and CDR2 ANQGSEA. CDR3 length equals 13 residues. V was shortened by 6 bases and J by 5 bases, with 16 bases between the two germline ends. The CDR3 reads CSVGGGSGETQYF. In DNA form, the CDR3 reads TGCAGCGTCGGAGGGGGATCAGGGGAGACCCAGTACTTC.

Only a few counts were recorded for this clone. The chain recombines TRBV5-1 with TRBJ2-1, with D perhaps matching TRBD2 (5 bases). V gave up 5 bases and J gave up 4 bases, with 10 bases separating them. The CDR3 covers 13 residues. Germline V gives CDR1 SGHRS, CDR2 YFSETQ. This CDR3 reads CASSLDSYNEQFF. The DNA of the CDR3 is TGCGCCAGCAGTCTGGACTCGTACAATGAGCAGTTCTTC.

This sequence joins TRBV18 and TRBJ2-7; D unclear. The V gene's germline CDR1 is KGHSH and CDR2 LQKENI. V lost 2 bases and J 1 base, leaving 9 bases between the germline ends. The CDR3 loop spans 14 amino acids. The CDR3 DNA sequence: TGTGCCAGCTCACCAGCTCAGCCGTCCTACGAGCAGTACTTC. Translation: CASSPAQPSYEQYF.

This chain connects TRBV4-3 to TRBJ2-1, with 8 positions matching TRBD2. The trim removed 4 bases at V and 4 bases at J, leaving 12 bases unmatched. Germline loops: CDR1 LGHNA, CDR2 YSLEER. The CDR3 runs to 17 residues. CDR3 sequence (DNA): TGCGCCAGCAGCCCCGGGGTAGCGGGATCATCGTACAATGAGCAGTTCTTC. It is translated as CASSPGVAGSSYNEQFF.

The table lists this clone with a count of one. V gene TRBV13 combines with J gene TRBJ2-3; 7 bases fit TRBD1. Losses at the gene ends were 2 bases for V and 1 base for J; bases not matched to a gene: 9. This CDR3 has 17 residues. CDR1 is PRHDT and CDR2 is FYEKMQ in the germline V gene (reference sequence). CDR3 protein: CASSLKRGPSRTDTQYF. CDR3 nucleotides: TGTGCCAGCAGCTTAAAAAGGGGGCCTAGCCGCACAGATACGCAGTATTTT. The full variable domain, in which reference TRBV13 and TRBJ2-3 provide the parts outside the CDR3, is AAGVIQSPRHLIKEKRETATLKCYPIPRHDTVYWYQQGPGQDPQFLISFYEKMQSDKGSIPDRFSAQQFSDYHSELNMSSLELGDSALYFCASSLKRGPSRTDTQYFGPGTRLTVL.

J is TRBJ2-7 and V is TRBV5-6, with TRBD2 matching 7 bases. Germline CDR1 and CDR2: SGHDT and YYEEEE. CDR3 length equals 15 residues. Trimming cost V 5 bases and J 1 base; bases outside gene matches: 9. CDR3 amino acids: CASRRGTIGSYEQYF. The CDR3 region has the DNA TGTGCCAGCAGACGCGGGACTATCGGGTCCTACGAGCAGTACTTC.

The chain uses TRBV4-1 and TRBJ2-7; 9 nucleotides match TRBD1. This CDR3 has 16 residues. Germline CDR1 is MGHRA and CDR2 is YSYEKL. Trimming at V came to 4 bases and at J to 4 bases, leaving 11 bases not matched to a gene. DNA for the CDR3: TGCGCCAGCAGCCTCAACTCCGGGACAGGGTATTACGAGCAGTACTTC. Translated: CASSLNSGTGYYEQYF.

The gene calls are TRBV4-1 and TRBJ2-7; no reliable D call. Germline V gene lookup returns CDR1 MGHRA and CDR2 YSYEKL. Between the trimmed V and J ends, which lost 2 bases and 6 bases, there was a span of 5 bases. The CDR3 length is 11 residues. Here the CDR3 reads CASSQLREQYF. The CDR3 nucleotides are TGCGCCAGCAGCCAACTACGCGAGCAGTACTTC.

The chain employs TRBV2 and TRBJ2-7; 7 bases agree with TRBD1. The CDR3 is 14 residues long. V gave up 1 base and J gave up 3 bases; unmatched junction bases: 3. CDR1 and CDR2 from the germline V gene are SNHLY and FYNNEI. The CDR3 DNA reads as TGTGCCAGCAGTGAAGGGACAGGTTACTACGAGCAGTACTTC. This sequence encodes CASSEGTGYYEQYF.

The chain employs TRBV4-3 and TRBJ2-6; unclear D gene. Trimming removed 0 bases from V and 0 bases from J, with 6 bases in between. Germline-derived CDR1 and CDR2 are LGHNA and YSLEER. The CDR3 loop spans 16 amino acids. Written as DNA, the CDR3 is TGCGCCAGCAGCCAAGATCACAGCTCTGGGGCCAACGTCCTGACTTTC. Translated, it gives CASSQDHSSGANVLTF.

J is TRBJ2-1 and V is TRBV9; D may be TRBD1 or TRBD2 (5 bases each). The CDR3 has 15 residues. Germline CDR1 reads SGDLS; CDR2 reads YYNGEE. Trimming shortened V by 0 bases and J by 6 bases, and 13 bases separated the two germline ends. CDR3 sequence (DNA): TGTGCCAGCAGCGTAGAGACAGCGGATAGCAATGAGCAGTTCTTC. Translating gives CASSVETADSNEQFF.

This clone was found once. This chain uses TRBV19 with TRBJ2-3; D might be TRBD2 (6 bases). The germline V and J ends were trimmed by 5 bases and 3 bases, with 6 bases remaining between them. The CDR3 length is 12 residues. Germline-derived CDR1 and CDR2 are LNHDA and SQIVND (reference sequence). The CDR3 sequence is CASSAGTDTQYF. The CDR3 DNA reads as TGTGCCAGTAGTGCGGGAACAGATACGCAGTATTTT.

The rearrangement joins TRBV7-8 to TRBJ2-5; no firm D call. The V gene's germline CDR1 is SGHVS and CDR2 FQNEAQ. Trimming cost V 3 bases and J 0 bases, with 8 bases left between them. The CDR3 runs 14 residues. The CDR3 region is CASSFGLYQETQYF. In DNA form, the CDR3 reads TGTGCCAGCAGCTTCGGATTGTACCAAGAGACCCAGTACTTC.

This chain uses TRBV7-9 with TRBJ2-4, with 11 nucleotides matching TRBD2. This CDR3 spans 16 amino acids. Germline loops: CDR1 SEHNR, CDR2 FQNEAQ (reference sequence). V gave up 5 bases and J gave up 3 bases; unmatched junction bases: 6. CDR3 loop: CASSTSGSVVKNIQYF. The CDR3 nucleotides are TGTGCCAGCAGCACTAGCGGGAGCGTGGTCAAAAACATTCAGTACTTC.

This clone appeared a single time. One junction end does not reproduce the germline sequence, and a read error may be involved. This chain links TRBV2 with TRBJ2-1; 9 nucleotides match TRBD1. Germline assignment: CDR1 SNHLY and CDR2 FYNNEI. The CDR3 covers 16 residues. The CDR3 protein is CASSEGQTGQGNEQFF. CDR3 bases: TGTGCCAGCAGCGAAGGGCAGACGGGACAGGGAAATGAGCAGTTCTTC.

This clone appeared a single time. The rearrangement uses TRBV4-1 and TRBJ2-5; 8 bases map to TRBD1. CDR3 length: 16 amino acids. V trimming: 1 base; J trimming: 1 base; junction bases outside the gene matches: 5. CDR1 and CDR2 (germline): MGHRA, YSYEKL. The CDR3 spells CASSQAPGGLQETQYF. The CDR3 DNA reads TGCGCCAGCAGCCAAGCCCCAGGGGGCCTCCAAGAGACCCAGTACTTC.

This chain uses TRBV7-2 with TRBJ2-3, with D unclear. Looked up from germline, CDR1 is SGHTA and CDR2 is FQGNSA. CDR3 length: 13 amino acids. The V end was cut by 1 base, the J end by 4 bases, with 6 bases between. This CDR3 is CASSLGVADTQYF. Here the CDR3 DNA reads TGTGCCAGCAGCTTAGGAGTTGCAGATACGCAGTATTTT.

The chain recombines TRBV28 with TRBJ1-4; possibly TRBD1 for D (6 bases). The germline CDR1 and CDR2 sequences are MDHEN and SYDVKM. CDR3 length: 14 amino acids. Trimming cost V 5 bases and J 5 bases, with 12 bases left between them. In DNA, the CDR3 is TGTGCCAGCAGTCTTATCACAGGGAATGAAAAACTGTTTTTT. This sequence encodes CASSLITGNEKLFF.

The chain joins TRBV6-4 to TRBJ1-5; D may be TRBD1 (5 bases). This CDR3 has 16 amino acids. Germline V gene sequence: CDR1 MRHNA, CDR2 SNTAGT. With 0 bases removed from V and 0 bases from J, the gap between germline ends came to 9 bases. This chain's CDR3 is CASSDSGLNSNQPQHF. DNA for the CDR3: TGTGCCAGCAGTGACTCGGGGCTTAATAGCAATCAGCCCCAGCATTTT.

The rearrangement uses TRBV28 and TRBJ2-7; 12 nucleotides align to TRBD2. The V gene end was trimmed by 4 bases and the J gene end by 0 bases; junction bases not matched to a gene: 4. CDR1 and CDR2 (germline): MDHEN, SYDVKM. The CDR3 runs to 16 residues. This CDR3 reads CASSSLAGGDSYEQYF. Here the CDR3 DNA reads TGTGCCAGCAGTTCCCTAGCGGGAGGGGACTCCTACGAGCAGTACTTC.